This T cell receptor (beta chain) appears in the sequencing data of a study of T cells in Graves' hyperthyroidism and ophthalmopathy. RNA transcripts served as the template for amplifying TCR beta CDR3 regions. The TCR CDR3 first-round RT-PCR relied on the HTBI primer set. TCRdb used MiXCR to reprocess the multiplex PCR reads, holding one entry per CDR3 protein. In the table there are over 450,000 distinct CDR3 sequences, approximately 17% of which are singletons. For this clonotype: As yet, its antigen is unknown.

CDR1 is SEHNR and CDR2 is FQNEAQ in the germline V gene (reference sequence). This CDR3 region has 14 residues. With V trimmed by 1 base and J by 6 bases, 5 bases remained unmatched. Whole-study results and caveats: Ophthalmopathy got predicted by the model a median about 6.5 months before its onset.

In the ophthalmopathy cohort, Clinical Activity Score was at least 3, NOSPECS grade at least 4, and duration under 3 months. The source is a woman aged 18-29 years with Graves' ophthalmopathy. The sequencing sample was made of blood. The chain is built from TRBV7-9 and TRBJ1-2; TRBD1 aligns across 7 bases. CDR3 in amino acids: CASSLETGSDGYTF. The CDR3 DNA sequence: TGTGCCAGCAGCTTAGAGACAGGGAGCGATGGCTACACCTTC. The whole variable domain, remainder taken from reference TRBV7-9 and TRBJ1-2, is DTGVSQNPRHKITKRGQNVTFRCDPISEHNRLYWYRQTLGQGPEFLTYFQNEAQLEKSRLLSDRFSAERPKGSFSTLEIQRTEQGDSAMYLCASSLETGSDGYTFGSGTRLTVV.